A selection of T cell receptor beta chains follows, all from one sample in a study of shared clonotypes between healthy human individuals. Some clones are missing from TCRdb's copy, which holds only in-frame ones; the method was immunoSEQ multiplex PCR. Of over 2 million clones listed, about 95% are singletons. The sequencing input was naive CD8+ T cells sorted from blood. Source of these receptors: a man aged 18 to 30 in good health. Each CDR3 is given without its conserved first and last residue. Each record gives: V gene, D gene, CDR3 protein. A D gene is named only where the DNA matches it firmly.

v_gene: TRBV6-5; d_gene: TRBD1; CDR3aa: ASSYKTGHTGELF
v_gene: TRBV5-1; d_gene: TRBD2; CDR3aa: ASGPGLAGKGSQETQY
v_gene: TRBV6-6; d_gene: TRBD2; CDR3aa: ASSYPAGLTDTQY
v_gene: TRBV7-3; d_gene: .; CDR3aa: ASSFAGIGNQPQH
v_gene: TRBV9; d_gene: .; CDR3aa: ASKAISGNTIY
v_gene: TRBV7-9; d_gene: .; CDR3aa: ASSLGGAGDYGYT
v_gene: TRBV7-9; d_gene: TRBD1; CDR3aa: ASSLAWGTGVETQY
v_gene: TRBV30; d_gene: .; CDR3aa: AWSVLRGSGYT
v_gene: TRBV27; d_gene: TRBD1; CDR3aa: ASSSGTAYSPLH
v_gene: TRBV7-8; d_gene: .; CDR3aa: ASSLALDREDNYGYT
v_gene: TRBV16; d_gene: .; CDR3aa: ASSQQTESVIDQPQH
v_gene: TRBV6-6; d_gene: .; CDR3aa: ASSYFMDQETQY
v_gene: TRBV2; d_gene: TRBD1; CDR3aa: ASRRTGANEKLF
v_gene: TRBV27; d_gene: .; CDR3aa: ASSTYTGELF
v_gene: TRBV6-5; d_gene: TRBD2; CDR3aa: ATGARGSEQY
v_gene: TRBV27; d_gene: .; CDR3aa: ASSLDAGSGNTIY
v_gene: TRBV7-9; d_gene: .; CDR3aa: ASSPDTHQETQY
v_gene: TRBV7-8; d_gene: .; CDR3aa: ASSLAGRLNTEAF
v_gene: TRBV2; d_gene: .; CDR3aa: ASYGSSYEQY
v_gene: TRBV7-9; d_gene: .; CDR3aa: ASSRQEVPAEAF
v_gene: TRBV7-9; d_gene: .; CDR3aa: ASSSDHQETQY
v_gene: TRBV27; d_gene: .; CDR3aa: ASRAGGASQPQH
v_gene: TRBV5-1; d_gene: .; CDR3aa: ASSVPQGVGTGELF
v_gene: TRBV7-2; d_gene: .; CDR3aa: ASSLDGRGWTAIY
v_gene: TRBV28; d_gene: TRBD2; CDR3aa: ATAGIAGGNYEQY
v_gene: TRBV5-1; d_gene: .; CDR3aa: ASSTGGDVQETQY
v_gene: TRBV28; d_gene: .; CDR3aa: ASSLTGSNNEQF
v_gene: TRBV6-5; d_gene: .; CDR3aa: ASSYSKAGELF
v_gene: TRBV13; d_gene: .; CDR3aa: ASSLTPGVAYNEQF
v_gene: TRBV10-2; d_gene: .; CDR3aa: ASSDYRTNTGELF
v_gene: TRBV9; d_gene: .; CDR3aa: ASSGDPPPPYGYT
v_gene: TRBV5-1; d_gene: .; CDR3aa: ASSLKGATEAF
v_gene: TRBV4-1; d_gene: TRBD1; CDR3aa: ASSQVDRDYEQY
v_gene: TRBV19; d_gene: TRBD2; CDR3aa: ASRLSPGLAPGELF